The 28 T cell receptor beta chains below come from one sample, sequenced in a study of cytomegalovirus exposure and HLA in healthy donors. The PCR used 60 Vbeta and 13 Jbeta primers. The protocol was immunoSEQ multiplex PCR, while the TCRdb copy is restricted to in-frame clones and leaves out a portion. Seen here are 45,000 to 65,000 clones, 65% to 85% observed once, and the top ten hold nearly 3%. Source material: PBMCs. These receptors all come from a man aged 18 to 35 in good health and CMV-seronegative.

The V and J genes are TRBV5-1 and TRBJ2-7; 9 positions match TRBD1. Per the germline V gene, CDR1 is SGHRS and CDR2 is YFSETQ. The ends lost 2 bases at V and 5 bases at J; junction bases unmatched: 5. This CDR3 is built from 14 residues. CDR3 in DNA: TGCGCCAGCAGCTTCGGGACAGGGCACCACGAGCAGTACTTC. This sequence encodes CASSFGTGHHEQYF.

The gene calls are TRBV7-8 and TRBJ2-7, with a possible D match to TRBD1 (5 bases). The CDR3 runs to 17 residues. The V end lost 5 bases, the J end lost 0 bases, and 20 bases lay between the germline ends. CDR1 and CDR2 from the germline V gene are SGHVS and FQNEAQ. This CDR3 is CASSQAIPTGTSYEQYF. CDR3 DNA: TGTGCCAGCAGCCAGGCCATCCCTACAGGTACCTCCTACGAGCAGTACTTC.

CDR3 sequence (DNA): TGTGCCAGCGGGGAGGGCCAGTACGAGCAGTACTTC. This translates into CASGEGQYEQYF. The rearrangement joins TRBV5-4 to TRBJ2-7; 7 bases align to TRBD2. Germline V CDR1 and CDR2: SGHNT, YYREEE (reference sequence). V lost 7 bases to trimming and J lost 4 bases; unmatched junction nucleotides: 5. The CDR3 has 12 amino acids.

The CDR3: CATSTRDRITEAFF. The DNA for the CDR3 is TGTGCCACCAGCACCCGGGACAGGATAACTGAAGCTTTCTTT. This sequence joins TRBV15 and TRBJ1-1, with TRBD1 matching over 8 bases. This CDR3 contains 14 residues. The trim removed 4 bases at V and 5 bases at J, leaving 6 bases unmatched. Germline CDR1 and CDR2: LNHNV and YYDKDF (reference sequence).

The chain recombines TRBV4-3 with TRBJ1-2; TRBD1 matches 7 bases. The J segment lost 7 bases and the V segment lost 4 bases, leaving 6 bases of the junction unmatched. Germline CDR1 is LGHNA and CDR2 is YSLEER. This CDR3 has 13 residues. The CDR3 nucleotides are TGCGCCAGCAGCCCACGGACAGGTCGTGGCTACACCTTC. Translation gives CASSPRTGRGYTF.

V usage is TRBV29-1 and J usage is TRBJ2-2; 7 nucleotides align to TRBD1. V trimming: 5 bases; J trimming: 3 bases; junction bases outside the gene matches: 12. From germline, CDR1 is SQVTM and CDR2 ANQGSEA. The CDR3 sequence is 16 residues long. In DNA form, the CDR3 reads TGCAGCGTTATTTTAGTACAGGGGTGGTACACCGGGGAGCTGTTTTTT. Encoded protein: CSVILVQGWYTGELFF.

CDR3 sequence: CASSSPTGGNTEAFF. The CDR3 region has the DNA TGTGCCAGCAGCTCACCGACAGGGGGGAACACTGAAGCTTTCTTT. This chain joins TRBV7-9 and TRBJ1-1; 9 bases are shared with TRBD1. The CDR3 covers 15 residues. The ends lost 4 bases at V and 1 base at J; junction bases unmatched: 4. Germline CDR1 and CDR2: SEHNR and FQNEAQ (reference sequence).

This clone was observed a few times. The genes are TRBV7-2 and TRBJ1-2; possibly TRBD1 for D (6 bases). V was cut by 2 bases and J by 2 bases, with 6 bases left in between. This CDR3 comprises 13 residues. From germline, CDR1 is SGHTA and CDR2 FQGNSA. CDR3 sequence (DNA): TGTGCCAGCAGCTTACAGGGGAACTATGGCTACACCTTC. Its protein is CASSLQGNYGYTF.

This clone was counted a few times. The J gene is TRBJ2-7, the V gene TRBV19; 14 nucleotides line up with TRBD2. Germline V lookup: CDR1 LNHDA, CDR2 SQIVND (reference sequence). J gave up 10 bases and V 5 bases, and 7 bases lay outside the gene matches. This CDR3 comprises 14 residues. The CDR3 DNA sequence: TGTGCCAGTAGTCCGGGACTAGCGGGAGAGGGTCAGTACTTC. Protein product: CASSPGLAGEGQYF.

On this clone itself: Other DNA sequences in this specimen translate into the identical CDR3. J is TRBJ1-2 and V is TRBV6-5; D ambiguous. Germline-derived CDR1 and CDR2 are MNHEY and SVGAGI. This CDR3 has 13 residues. With 7 bases removed from V and 7 bases from J, the gap between germline ends came to 16 bases. This chain's CDR3 is CASTKNPSIGYTF. The DNA of the CDR3 is TGTGCCAGCACCAAAAATCCTAGCATTGGCTACACCTTC.

The CDR3 is CASSPQGSEANVLTF. In DNA form, the CDR3 reads TGTGCCAGCAGCCCACAGGGCTCTGAAGCCAACGTCCTGACTTTC. The genes are TRBV7-3 and TRBJ2-6, with TRBD1 as a possible D gene (6 bases). The length of the CDR3 is 15 residues. Germline assignment: CDR1 SGHTA and CDR2 FQGTGA. The ends were cut back, 5 bases at V and 7 bases at J, with 15 bases in the middle.

This clone is a singleton in its sample. The rearrangement joins TRBV5-1 to TRBJ1-1, with D tentatively TRBD1 (5 bases). Germline CDR1 and CDR2: SGHRS and YFSETQ. The germline V and J ends were trimmed by 3 bases and 4 bases, with 13 bases remaining between them. The CDR3 contains 14 residues. CDR3: CASSSGRARTEAFF. The CDR3 coding sequence is TGCGCCAGCAGCTCCGGCAGGGCGCGCACTGAAGCTTTCTTT.

The V and J genes are TRBV30 and TRBJ2-7; TRBD2 might be the D (5 bases). Germline CDR1 GTSNPN, CDR2 SVGIG (reference sequence). V lost 0 bases, J lost 0 bases, and 9 bases lay in between. This CDR3 region has 14 residues. The CDR3 DNA follows: TGTGCCTGGAGTGTCGGCGGGCCCTCCTACGAGCAGTACTTC. As protein: CAWSVGGPSYEQYF. Full variable domain (outside the CDR3, taken from reference TRBV30 and TRBJ2-7): SQTIHQWPATLVQPVGSPLSLECTVEGTSNPNLYWYRQAAGRGLQLLFYSVGIGQISSEVPQNLSASRPQDRQFILSSKKLLLSDSGFYLCAWSVGGPSYEQYFGPGTRLTVT.

The chain combines TRBV6-5 with TRBJ1-2; 10 bases fit TRBD1. Per the germline V gene, CDR1 is MNHEY and CDR2 is SVGAGI. V trimming: 5 bases; J trimming: 5 bases; junction bases outside the gene matches: 5. CDR3 length: 14 amino acids. CDR3 in amino acids: CASSQRTGGYGYTF. CDR3 sequence (DNA): TGTGCCAGCAGTCAGAGGACAGGGGGGTATGGCTACACCTTC.

This chain connects TRBV6-1 to TRBJ2-3; no firm D call. Per the germline V gene, CDR1 is MNHNS and CDR2 is SASEGT. Trimming removed 10 bases at V and 0 bases at J, with 14 bases between. This CDR3 region has 14 residues. DNA for the CDR3: TGTGCCACCACAGTGGGCTCCAGCACAGATACGCAGTATTTT. It codes for CATTVGSSTDTQYF.

The V and J genes are TRBV6-5 and TRBJ1-1, with a weak D call TRBD1 (5 bases). CDR1 is MNHEY and CDR2 is SVGAGI in the germline V gene. Trimming shortened V by 7 bases and J by 0 bases, and 12 bases separated the two germline ends. CDR3 length: 14 residues. CDR3 sequence: CASTPQVMNTEAFF. DNA of the CDR3: TGTGCCAGCACCCCACAGGTGATGAACACTGAAGCTTTCTTT.

The rearrangement links TRBV5-4 to TRBJ2-5; 11 nucleotides align to TRBD2. The germline V gene encodes CDR1 SGHNT and CDR2 YYREEE (reference sequence). The CDR3 runs 14 residues. The J segment lost 5 bases and the V segment lost 1 base, leaving 1 base of the junction unmatched. The CDR3 loop reads CASSLRLAGETQYF. CDR3 nucleotides: TGTGCCAGCAGCTTGAGACTAGCGGGGGAGACCCAGTACTTC.

The chain has TRBV10-1 and TRBJ2-7, with TRBD2 matching 7 bases. V was clipped by 2 bases and J by 7 bases; unmatched bases: 8. The CDR3 is made up of 14 amino acids. The germline V gene has CDR1 WNHNN and CDR2 SYGVQD (reference sequence). The CDR3: CASSEVAPGGEQYF. The CDR3 DNA reads as TGCGCCAGCAGTGAGGTAGCCCCGGGAGGTGAGCAGTACTTC.

The V and J genes are TRBV5-1 and TRBJ2-1, with 10 bases lining up with TRBD2. V lost 2 bases to trimming and J lost 8 bases; unmatched junction nucleotides: 4. The CDR3 is 14 amino acids. Looked up from germline, CDR1 is SGHRS and CDR2 is YFSETQ. The CDR3 loop is CASSFLAGEHEQFF. CDR3 coding DNA: TGCGCCAGCAGCTTTCTAGCGGGAGAACATGAGCAGTTCTTC.

The chain uses TRBV28 and TRBJ2-7; 7 positions match TRBD1. Germline V gives CDR1 MDHEN, CDR2 SYDVKM. V lost 4 bases to trimming and J lost 1 base; unmatched junction nucleotides: 4. The CDR3 contains 14 residues. As DNA, the CDR3 is TGTGCCAGCAGTTACAGGGGATATTCCTACGAGCAGTACTTC. Its translation: CASSYRGYSYEQYF.

This sequence joins TRBV6-5 and TRBJ2-7; 7 bases map to TRBD2. J gave up 0 bases and V 4 bases, and 0 bases lay outside the gene matches. Germline assignment: CDR1 MNHEY and CDR2 SVGAGI. The CDR3 sequence is 13 residues long. Written as DNA, the CDR3 is TGTGCCAGCAGTTTAGCGGGCTCCTACGAGCAGTACTTC. Translated: CASSLAGSYEQYF.

V usage is TRBV4-1 and J usage is TRBJ1-4; perhaps TRBD1 as D (5 bases). The germline V gene encodes CDR1 MGHRA and CDR2 YSYEKL. The V end lost 2 bases, the J end lost 2 bases, and 12 bases lay between the germline ends. The CDR3 runs 16 residues. The CDR3 sequence: CASSQPGHSTNEKLFF. DNA of the CDR3: TGCGCCAGCAGCCAACCTGGACACTCTACTAATGAAAAACTGTTTTTT.

The V gene is TRBV20-1, the J gene TRBJ1-2; D ambiguous. CDR1 and CDR2 from the germline V gene are DFQATT and SNEGSKA (reference sequence). CDR3 size: 11 residues. V gave up 2 bases and J gave up 4 bases, with 5 bases separating them. The CDR3 loop is CSARTSYGYTF. CDR3 nucleotides: TGCAGTGCTAGAACCAGCTATGGCTACACCTTC.

The chain is built from TRBV10-3 and TRBJ2-7; perhaps TRBD1 as D (6 bases). Trimming left V 10 bases short and J 5 bases short, with 21 bases between. CDR1 and CDR2 (germline): ENHRY, SYGVKD. The CDR3 length is 14 residues. The CDR3 protein is CATPEGDPGHEQYF. In nucleotides, the CDR3 is TGTGCCACCCCTGAGGGGGACCCAGGCCACGAGCAGTACTTC.

The genes are TRBV11-1 and TRBJ2-7; the match to TRBD1 covers 7 bases. Germline V gene data show CDR1 as SGHAT and CDR2 as FQDESV (reference sequence). CDR3 size: 12 residues. Trimming at V came to 5 bases and at J to 4 bases, leaving 2 bases not matched to a gene. CDR3 sequence: CASSRDSYEQYF. The CDR3 region has the DNA TGTGCCAGCAGCCGGGACAGTTACGAGCAGTACTTC.

CDR3 sequence: CASSLAGLGLAGGNEQFF. For the CDR3, the DNA is TGTGCCAGCAGCTTGGCCGGTTTGGGACTAGCGGGAGGGAATGAGCAGTTCTTC. This rearrangement joins TRBV5-6 to TRBJ2-1; TRBD2 matches 16 bases. J lost 7 bases, V lost 0 bases, and 7 bases had no gene match. Germline V gene data show CDR1 as SGHDT and CDR2 as YYEEEE. The CDR3 contains 18 residues.

The genes are TRBV10-2 and TRBJ2-5; 10 bases match TRBD2. Germline V lookup: CDR1 WSHSY, CDR2 SAAADI. V lost 0 bases to trimming and J lost 5 bases; unmatched junction nucleotides: 0. This CDR3 is 14 amino acids long. The CDR3: CASSESGLAETQYF. CDR3 bases: TGCGCCAGCAGTGAGTCGGGACTAGCGGAGACCCAGTACTTC.

The genes are TRBV7-3 and TRBJ2-1; perhaps TRBD2 as D (6 bases). Germline V gene data show CDR1 as SGHTA and CDR2 as FQGTGA. The CDR3 loop spans 13 amino acids. Deletions cut 5 bases from V and 7 bases from J, with 12 bases between. Here the CDR3 reads CASSTGTPNEQFF. Written as DNA, the CDR3 is TGTGCCAGCAGCACCGGGACTCCGAATGAGCAGTTCTTC. The full variable domain, rest sourced from reference TRBV7-3 and TRBJ2-1, is GAGVSQTPSNKVTEKGKYVELRCDPISGHTALYWYRQSLGQGPEFLIYFQGTGAADDSGLPNDRFFAVRPEGSVSTLKIQRTERGDSAVYLCASSTGTPNEQFFGPGTRLTVL.